The 5 T cell receptor beta chains given below trace back to one sample, sequenced in a study of cytomegalovirus exposure and HLA in healthy donors. The study ran its PCR with 60 Vbeta and 13 Jbeta primers. Using immunoSEQ multiplex PCR, the repertoire was profiled, and TCRdb retains in-frame clones only, with some absent. The table has 90,000 to 120,000 clones, less than 80% seen once. The sequenced sample consisted of PBMCs. The source of these receptors is a man between 25 and 39 years old in good health and CMV-seronegative.

This chain links TRBV28 with TRBJ1-2; D might be TRBD1 (6 bases). V lost 6 bases, J lost 8 bases, and 13 bases lay in between. The germline CDR1 and CDR2 sequences are MDHEN and SYDVKM. The CDR3 is 12 residues long. The DNA for the CDR3 is TGTGCCAGCAGAAACAGGGTGTACGGCTACACCTTC. Its translation: CASRNRVYGYTF.

The rearrangement uses TRBV5-6 and TRBJ1-2, with TRBD1 identical over 7 bases. V lost 0 bases, J lost 3 bases, and 5 bases stayed unmatched. CDR1 SGHDT and CDR2 YYEEEE come from the germline V gene. The length of the CDR3 is 15 residues. The CDR3 nucleotides read TGTGCCAGCAGCTTGGTGGGCAGGGGGGACTATGGCTACACCTTC. Protein sequence: CASSLVGRGDYGYTF. Full variable domain (missing parts from reference TRBV5-6 and TRBJ1-2): DAGVTQSPTHLIKTRGQQVTLRCSPKSGHDTVSWYQQALGQGPQFIFQYYEEEERQRGNFPDRFSGHQFPNYSSELNVNALLLGDSALYLCASSLVGRGDYGYTFGSGTRLTVV.

This clone was seen only a few times. The chain carries TRBV5-4 and TRBJ2-1; perhaps TRBD2 as D (6 bases). The germline V and J ends were trimmed by 0 bases and 4 bases, with 20 bases remaining between them. The germline CDR1 and CDR2 sequences are SGHNT and YYREEE (reference sequence). The CDR3 has 18 residues. In DNA, the CDR3 is TGTGCCAGCAGCTTGGCGCCCCCTAGCGCCAGTGGGTACAATGAGCAGTTCTTC. This sequence encodes CASSLAPPSASGYNEQFF.

V usage is TRBV10-2 and J usage is TRBJ2-7; TRBD1 aligns across 7 bases. The CDR3 runs to 12 residues. CDR1 WSHSY and CDR2 SAAADI come from the germline V gene. The V and J ends lost 4 bases and 3 bases, in that order; junction bases with no gene match: 0. The CDR3 spells CASSGTGYEQYF. The CDR3 coding sequence is TGCGCCAGCAGTGGGACAGGCTACGAGCAGTACTTC.

This chain links TRBV4-1 with TRBJ2-1; D may be TRBD2 (6 bases). Per germline, CDR1 MGHRA and CDR2 YSYEKL. Trimming took 2 bases from V and 4 from J, leaving 21 bases between them. There are 18 residues in the CDR3. CDR3 sequence (DNA): TGCGCCAGCAGCCAATTCATGACTAGGCAAGATGAATACAATGAGCAGTTCTTC. Translation gives CASSQFMTRQDEYNEQFF.